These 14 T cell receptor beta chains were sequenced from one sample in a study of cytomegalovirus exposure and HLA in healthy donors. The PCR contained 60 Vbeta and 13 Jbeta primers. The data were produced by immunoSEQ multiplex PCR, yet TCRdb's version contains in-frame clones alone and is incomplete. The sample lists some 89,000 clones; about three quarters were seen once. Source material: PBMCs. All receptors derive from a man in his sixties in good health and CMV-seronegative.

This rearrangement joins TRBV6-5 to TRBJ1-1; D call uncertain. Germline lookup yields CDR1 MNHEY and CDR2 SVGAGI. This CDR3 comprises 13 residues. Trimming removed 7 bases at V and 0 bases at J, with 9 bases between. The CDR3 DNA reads TGTGCCAGCACCAGGAACCTGAACACTGAAGCTTTCTTT. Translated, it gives CASTRNLNTEAFF.

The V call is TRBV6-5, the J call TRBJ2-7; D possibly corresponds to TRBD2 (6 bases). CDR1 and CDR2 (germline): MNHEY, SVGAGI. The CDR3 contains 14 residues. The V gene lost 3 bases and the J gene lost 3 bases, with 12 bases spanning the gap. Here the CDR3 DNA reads TGTGCCAGCAGTTATCGCGGGGTTGGCTACGAGCAGTACTTC. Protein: CASSYRGVGYEQYF.

The CDR3 nucleotides are TGCGCCAGTCAGCGGGAGGGCCAAGAGACCCAGTACTTC. Encoded protein: CASQREGQETQYF. The chain carries TRBV5-1 and TRBJ2-5; 10 positions agree with TRBD2. V trimming: 8 bases; J trimming: 1 base; junction bases outside the gene matches: 2. Germline V CDR1 and CDR2: SGHRS, YFSETQ. The CDR3 has 13 amino acids.

CDR3 region: CASSLGEGGRQPQHF. CDR3 nucleotides: TGCGCCAGCAGCTTGGGGGAGGGAGGTAGGCAGCCCCAGCATTTT. The genes are TRBV5-1 and TRBJ1-5; D is unclear. Trimming removed 0 bases at V and 7 bases at J, with 14 bases between. The germline CDR1 and CDR2 sequences are SGHRS and YFSETQ. This CDR3 is built from 15 residues.

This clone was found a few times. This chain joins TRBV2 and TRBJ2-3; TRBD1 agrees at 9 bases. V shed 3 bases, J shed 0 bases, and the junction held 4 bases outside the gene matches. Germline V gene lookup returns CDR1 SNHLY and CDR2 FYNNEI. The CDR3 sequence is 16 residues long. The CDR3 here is CASSDPQGASTDTQYF. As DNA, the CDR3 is TGTGCCAGCAGTGATCCACAGGGGGCGAGCACAGATACGCAGTATTTT. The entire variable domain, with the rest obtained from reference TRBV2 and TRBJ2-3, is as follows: EPEVTQTPSHQVTQMGQEVILRCVPISNHLYFYWYRQILGQKVEFLVSFYNNEISEKSEIFDDQFSVERPDGSNFTLKIRSTKLEDSAMYFCASSDPQGASTDTQYFGPGTRLTVL.

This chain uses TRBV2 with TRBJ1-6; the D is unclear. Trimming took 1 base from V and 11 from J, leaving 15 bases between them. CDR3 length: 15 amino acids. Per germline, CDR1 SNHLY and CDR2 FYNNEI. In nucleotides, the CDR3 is TGTGCCAGCAGTGAAGAGGGAGGTCCTTGGGCACCCCTCCACTTT. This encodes CASSEEGGPWAPLHF.

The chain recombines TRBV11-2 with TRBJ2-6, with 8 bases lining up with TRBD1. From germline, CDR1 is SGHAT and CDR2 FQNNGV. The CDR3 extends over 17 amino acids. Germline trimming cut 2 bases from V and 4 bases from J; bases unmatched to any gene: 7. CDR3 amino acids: CASSLQGAGSGANVLTF. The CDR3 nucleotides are TGTGCCAGCAGCTTACAGGGGGCGGGATCCGGGGCCAACGTCCTGACTTTC.

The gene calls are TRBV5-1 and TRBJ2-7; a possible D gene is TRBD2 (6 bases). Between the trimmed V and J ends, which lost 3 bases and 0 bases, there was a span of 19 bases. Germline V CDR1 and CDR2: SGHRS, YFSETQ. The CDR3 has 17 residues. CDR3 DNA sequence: TGCGCCAGCAGCTATGGAGGGTCCGGGATGGACTCCTACGAGCAGTACTTC. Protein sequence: CASSYGGSGMDSYEQYF. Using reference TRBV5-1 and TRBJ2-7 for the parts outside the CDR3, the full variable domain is KAGVTQTPRYLIKTRGQQVTLSCSPISGHRSVSWYQQTPGQGLQFLFEYFSETQRNKGNFPGRFSGRQFSNSRSEMNVSTLELGDSALYLCASSYGGSGMDSYEQYFGPGTRLTVT.

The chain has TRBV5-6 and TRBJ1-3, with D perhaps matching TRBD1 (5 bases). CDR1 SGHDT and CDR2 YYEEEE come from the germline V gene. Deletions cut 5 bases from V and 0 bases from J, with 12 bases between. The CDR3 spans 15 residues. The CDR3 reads CASSDQGSSGNTIYF. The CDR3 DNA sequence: TGTGCCAGCAGTGATCAGGGCAGCTCTGGAAACACCATATATTTT.

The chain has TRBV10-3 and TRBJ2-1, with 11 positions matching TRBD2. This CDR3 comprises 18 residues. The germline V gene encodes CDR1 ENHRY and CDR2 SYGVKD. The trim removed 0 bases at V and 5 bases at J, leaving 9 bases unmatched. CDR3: CAISESEIAGGRDNEQFF. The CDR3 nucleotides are TGTGCCATCAGTGAGTCGGAAATAGCGGGGGGGCGGGACAATGAGCAGTTCTTC.

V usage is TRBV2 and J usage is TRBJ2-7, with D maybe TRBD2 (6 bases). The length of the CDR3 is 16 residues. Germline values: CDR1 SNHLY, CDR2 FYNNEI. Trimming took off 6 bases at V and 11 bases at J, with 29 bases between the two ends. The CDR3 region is CASSGIAAGWRAVEYF. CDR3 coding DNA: TGTGCCAGCAGCGGGATAGCCGCGGGGTGGCGAGCAGTTGAGTACTTC.

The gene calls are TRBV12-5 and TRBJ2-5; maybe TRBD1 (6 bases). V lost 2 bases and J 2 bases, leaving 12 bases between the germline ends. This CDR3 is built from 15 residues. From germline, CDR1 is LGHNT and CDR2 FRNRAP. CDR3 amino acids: CASGLSSTGQETQYF. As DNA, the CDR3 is TGTGCTAGTGGTTTGTCCTCGACAGGACAAGAGACCCAGTACTTC.

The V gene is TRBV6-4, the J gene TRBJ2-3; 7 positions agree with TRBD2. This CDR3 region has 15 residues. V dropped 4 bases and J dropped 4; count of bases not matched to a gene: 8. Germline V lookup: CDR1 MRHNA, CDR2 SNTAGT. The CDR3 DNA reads TGTGCCAGCAGTGCCGAGCGGGGAGGGGCAGATACGCAGTATTTT. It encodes CASSAERGGADTQYF.

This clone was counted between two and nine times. The CDR3: CASREQGRIAGEGYEQYF. In DNA form, the CDR3 reads TGTGCCAGCAGAGAACAGGGACGAATAGCGGGAGAGGGTTACGAGCAGTACTTC. The genes are TRBV28 and TRBJ2-7; TRBD2 matches at 9 bases. Germline assignment: CDR1 MDHEN and CDR2 SYDVKM. This CDR3 contains 18 residues. J was trimmed by 4 bases and V by 6 bases; bases with no gene match: 19.